This note documents a single T cell receptor beta chain sequence. The CDR3 sequence is 13 residues long. V lost 5 bases, J lost 7 bases, and 14 bases lay in between. Germline V lookup: CDR1 MNHEY, CDR2 SMNVEV (reference sequence). This entry comes from a study of blood T cell repertoires in COVID-19. At the level of the study: Some COVID-19 samples were acute and others convalescent; all came from the United States, Italy and Spain. Sample material is recorded as cDNA or gDNA derived from T cells, B-cell-depleted T cells, or PBMCs.

Categorization into cohorts depended on clinical history that participants reported. Original analysis: For nucleated cells, counts were estimated from reference gene primer amplification. TCRdb's table, derived via immunoSEQ multiplex PCR, lists solely in-frame clones and lacks some. The V and J calls and clone size are taken from that table; D and trimming were inferred from the DNA. The table has 350,000 to 450,000 clones, more than 85% seen once; the top ten hold 0.7% to 0.95%. The sample taken for sequencing was PBMCs or T cells enriched from blood (not recorded which). The chain couples TRBV27 to TRBJ1-2, with D perhaps matching TRBD1 (5 bases). This TCR derives from a woman between 35 and 50 years old who had been exposed to COVID-19. The CDR3 nucleotides are TGTGCCAGCAGTCAGACAGAACTCACTGGCTACACCTTC. This translates into CASSQTELTGYTF.